This T cell receptor (beta chain) was found in a study of T cell responses to AZD1222 COVID-19 vaccine. Clones were read by immunoSEQ multiplex PCR, and TCRdb kept only the in-frame ones, dropping some. Of 130,000 to 150,000 clones in the sample, about nine tenths were seen once. The sample holds one count of this clone. Deletions cut 5 bases from V and 6 bases from J, with 16 bases between. The germline gives CDR1 MNHEY, CDR2 SVGAGI. The CDR3 is made up of 15 amino acids. This TCR came from an adult who received the AZD1222 COVID-19 vaccine. The source material was peripheral blood, sampled 28 days after the second AZD1222 dose. V is TRBV6-5 and J is TRBJ2-2; D ambiguous. The CDR3 is CASSPTRVSSGELFF. The DNA of the CDR3 is TGTGCCAGCAGTCCAACACGCGTTAGCTCCGGGGAGCTGTTTTTT.